This T cell receptor (beta chain) was found in a study of blood T cell repertoires in COVID-19. In the original workflow: Reference gene primer amplification yielded estimated nucleated cell counts. Some clones are missing from TCRdb's copy, which holds only in-frame ones; the method was immunoSEQ multiplex PCR. V and J calls and clone size are copied from that table; D and trimming were computed from the DNA. The repertoire holds about 190,000 clones, nearly 90% seen once, with about 0.59% in the top ten. The specimen sequenced was peripheral blood. The clonotype originates from a man aged 45-60 years with acute or convalescent COVID-19.

CDR3 nucleotides: TGTGCCAGCAGTAAGGCTCGGGGGTACGAGCAGTACGTC. Amino acid sequence: CASSKARGYEQYV. The chain is built from TRBV6-5 and TRBJ2-7; tentative D call: TRBD2 (6 bases). CDR1 MNHEY and CDR2 SVGAGI come from the germline V gene. This CDR3 region has 13 residues. V was pared by 5 bases and J by 4 bases, with 12 bases between.